This T cell receptor (beta chain) was captured in a study of shared clonotypes between healthy human individuals. The length of the CDR3 is 12 residues. CDR1 is SQVTM, CDR2 ANQGSEA, per germline. The germline V and J ends were trimmed by 6 bases and 7 bases, with 15 bases remaining between them. Data came from immunoSEQ multiplex PCR; TCRdb stores just in-frame clones and leaves some out. The sample includes 550,000 to 700,000 clones, about three quarters seen only once; the top ten take around 1.7%. Adult donors, all healthy and HIV-negative, had no recent acute infections or vaccinations. The chain carries TRBV29-1 and TRBJ1-1, with no clear D. This TCR was sampled from a woman in her twenties or thirties in good health. The sequenced sample was memory CD4+ T cells sorted from blood. Noted subset: CD45RA-negative fraction. The CDR3 reads CSVRSKGVEAFF. The CDR3 bases are TGCAGCGTGCGGAGTAAGGGTGTTGAAGCTTTCTTT.